This paragraph reports one T cell receptor beta chain. Its antigen is unknown. TCRdb keeps only in-frame clones here, not all; method: immunoSEQ multiplex PCR. The table includes 95,000 to 150,000 clones, about nine tenths detected once. The data stem from a study of radiotherapy plus CTLA-4 blockade in lung cancer. Study-wide context: Objective responses were seen in under 20% of patients, disease control in over 25%. Study findings and constraints: TCR clones from tumors expanded in blood after radiotherapy plus ipilimumab.

This CDR3 comprises 14 residues. Trimming removed 4 bases from V and 5 bases from J, with 16 bases in between. CDR1 SGDLS and CDR2 YYNGEE come from the germline V gene. Ipilimumab CTLA-4 blockade and focal radiation were given to patients with chemo-refractory metastatic non-small-cell lung cancer. Sample: peripheral blood, taken from a patient treated with radiotherapy plus ipilimumab. This chain connects TRBV9 to TRBJ2-7; D call uncertain. The sequence derives from a human donor with non-small cell lung cancer that progressed on radiotherapy plus ipilimumab. CDR3 DNA: TGTGCCAGCAGCCCATGGATCCTGACGGACGAGCAGTACTTC. The encoded protein is CASSPWILTDEQYF.